This T cell receptor (beta chain) is drawn from a study of beta chain features in type 1 diabetes. Investigators reverse transcribed all isolated RNA, so they sequenced expressed TCRB transcripts. This table comes from immunoSEQ multiplex PCR, and its TCRdb copy is limited to in-frame clones, with some not included. Found here are fewer than 650,000 clones, 15% to 19% of them singletons; the top ten hold approximately 0.093%. With respect to this clone: Its target is not known.

The ends were cut back, 4 bases at V and 13 bases at J, with 23 bases in the middle. The germline V gene has CDR1 SGHRS and CDR2 YFSETQ. The CDR3 consists of 14 residues. Points from the study as a whole: A closer apparent resemblance between naive, central memory and Treg TCRB repertoires was seen in patients than in healthy donors.

This sequence originates from a man in his late teens or twenties in good health. Sequencing used naive CD4+ T cells from blood. This chain links TRBV5-1 with TRBJ1-2, with D unresolved. In DNA form, the CDR3 reads TGCGCCAGCAGCCCGACTGCGGAAACTATGGCTACCACCTTC. Protein product: CASSPTAETMATTF.